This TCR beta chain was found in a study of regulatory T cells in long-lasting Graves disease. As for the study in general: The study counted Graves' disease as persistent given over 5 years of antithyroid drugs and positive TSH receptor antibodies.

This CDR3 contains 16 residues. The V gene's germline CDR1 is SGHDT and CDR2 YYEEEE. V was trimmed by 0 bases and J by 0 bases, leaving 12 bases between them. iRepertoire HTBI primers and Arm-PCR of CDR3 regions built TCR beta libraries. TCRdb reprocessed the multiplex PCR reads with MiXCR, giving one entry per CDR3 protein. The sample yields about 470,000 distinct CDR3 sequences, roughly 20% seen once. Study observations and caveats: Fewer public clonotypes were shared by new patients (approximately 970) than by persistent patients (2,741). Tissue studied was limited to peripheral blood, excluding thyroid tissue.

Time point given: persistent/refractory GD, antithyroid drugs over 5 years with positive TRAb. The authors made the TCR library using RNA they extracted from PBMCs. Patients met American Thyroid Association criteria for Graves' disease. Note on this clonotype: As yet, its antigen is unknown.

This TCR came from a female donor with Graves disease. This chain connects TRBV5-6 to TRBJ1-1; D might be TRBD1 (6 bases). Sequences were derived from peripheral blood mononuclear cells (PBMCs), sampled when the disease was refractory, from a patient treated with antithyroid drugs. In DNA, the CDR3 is TGTGCCAGCAGCTTGGCCGGGGCAGGGGTGAACACTGAAGCTTTCTTT. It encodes CASSLAGAGVNTEAFF.